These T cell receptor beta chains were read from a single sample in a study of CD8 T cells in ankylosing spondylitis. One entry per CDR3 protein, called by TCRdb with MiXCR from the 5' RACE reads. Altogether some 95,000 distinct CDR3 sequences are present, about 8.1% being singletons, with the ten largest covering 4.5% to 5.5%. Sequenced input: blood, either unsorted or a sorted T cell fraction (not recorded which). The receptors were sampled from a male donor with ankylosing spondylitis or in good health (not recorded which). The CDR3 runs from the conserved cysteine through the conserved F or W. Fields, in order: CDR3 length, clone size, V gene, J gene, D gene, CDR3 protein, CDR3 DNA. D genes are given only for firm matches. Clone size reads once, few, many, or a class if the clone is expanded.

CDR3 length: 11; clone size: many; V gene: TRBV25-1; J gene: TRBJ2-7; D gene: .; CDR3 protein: CASRQGYEQYF; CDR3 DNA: TGTGCCAGCAGACAGGGTTACGAGCAGTACTTC
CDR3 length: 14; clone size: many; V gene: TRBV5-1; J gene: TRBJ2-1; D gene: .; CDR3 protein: CASRAGASDNEQFF; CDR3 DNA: TGCGCCAGTCGGGCCGGGGCTAGCGACAATGAGCAGTTCTTC
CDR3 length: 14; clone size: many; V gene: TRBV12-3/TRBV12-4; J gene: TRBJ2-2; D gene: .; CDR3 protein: CASSYDSVAGELFF; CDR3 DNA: TGTGCCAGCAGTTATGACAGCGTAGCCGGGGAGCTGTTTTTT
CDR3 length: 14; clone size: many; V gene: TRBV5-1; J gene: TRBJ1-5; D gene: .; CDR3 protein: CASSLTPLNQPQHF; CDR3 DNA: TGCGCCAGCAGCTTGACACCTCTCAATCAGCCCCAGCATTTT
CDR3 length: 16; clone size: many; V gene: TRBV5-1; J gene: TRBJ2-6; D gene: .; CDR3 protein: CASSLDVGRRANVLTF; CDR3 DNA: TGCGCCAGCAGCTTGGATGTTGGGAGAAGGGCCAACGTCCTGACTTTC
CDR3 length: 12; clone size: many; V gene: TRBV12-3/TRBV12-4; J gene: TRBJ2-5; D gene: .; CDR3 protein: CASSPLGETQYF; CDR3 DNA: TGTGCCAGCAGTCCCCTAGGGGAGACCCAGTACTTC
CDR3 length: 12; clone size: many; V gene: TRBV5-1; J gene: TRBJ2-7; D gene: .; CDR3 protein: CASKGNERVQYF; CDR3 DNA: TGCGCCAGCAAGGGAAATGAACGCGTGCAGTACTTC
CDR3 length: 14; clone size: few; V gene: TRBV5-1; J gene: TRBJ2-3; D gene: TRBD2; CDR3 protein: CASSLRTSPDTQYF; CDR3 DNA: TGCGCCAGCAGCCTCCGGACTAGCCCCGATACGCAGTATTTT
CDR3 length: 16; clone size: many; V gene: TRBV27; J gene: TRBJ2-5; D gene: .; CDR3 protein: CASSTRLGISQETQYF; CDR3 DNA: TGTGCCAGCAGTACCCGGTTGGGAATAAGCCAAGAGACCCAGTACTTC
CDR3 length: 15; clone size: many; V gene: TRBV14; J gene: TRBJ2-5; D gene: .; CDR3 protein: CASSQDTGWQETQYF; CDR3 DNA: TGTGCCAGCAGCCAAGACACGGGATGGCAAGAGACCCAGTACTTC
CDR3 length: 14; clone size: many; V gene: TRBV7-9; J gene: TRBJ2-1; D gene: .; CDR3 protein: CASSLAPLINEQFF; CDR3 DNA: TGTGCCAGCAGCTTAGCCCCTCTTATCAATGAGCAGTTCTTC
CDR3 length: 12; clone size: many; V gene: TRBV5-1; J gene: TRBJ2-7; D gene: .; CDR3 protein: CASSSDRYEQYF; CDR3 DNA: TGCGCCAGCAGCTCCGACAGGTACGAGCAGTACTTC
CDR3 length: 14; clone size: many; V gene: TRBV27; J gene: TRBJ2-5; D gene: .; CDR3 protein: CASSFSGSQETQYF; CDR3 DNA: TGTGCCAGCAGTTTCTCTGGGAGCCAAGAGACCCAGTACTTC
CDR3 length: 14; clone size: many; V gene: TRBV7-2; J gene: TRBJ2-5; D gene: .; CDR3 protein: CASSFGGPQETQYF; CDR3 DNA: TGTGCCAGCAGCTTCGGTGGGCCCCAAGAGACCCAGTACTTC
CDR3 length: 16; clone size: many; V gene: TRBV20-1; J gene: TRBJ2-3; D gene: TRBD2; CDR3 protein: CSASVKALAGTDTQYF; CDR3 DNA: TGCAGTGCTAGTGTTAAGGCACTAGCGGGAACAGATACGCAGTATTTT
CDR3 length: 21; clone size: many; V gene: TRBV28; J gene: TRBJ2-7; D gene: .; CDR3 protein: CASSLFAGAWVRHTPAYEQYF; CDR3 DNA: TGTGCCAGCAGTTTATTTGCTGGGGCCTGGGTAAGACACACCCCGGCCTACGAGCAGTACTTC